These 20 T cell receptor beta chains were sequenced from one sample in a study of tumor-infiltrating lymphocytes in localized non-small cell lung cancer. Sequencing used immunoSEQ multiplex PCR; TCRdb keeps in-frame clones, though not all of them. The sample lists over 8,000 clones; roughly 80% were seen once. The sequenced sample was uninvolved lung tissue not adjacent to the tumor. The receptors were sampled from a human donor with non-small cell lung cancer.

This chain joins TRBV30 and TRBJ1-1; D gene ambiguous. V lost 6 bases to trimming and J lost 1 base, with 3 bases between them. Germline CDR1 and CDR2: GTSNPN and SVGIG (reference sequence). This CDR3 has 10 residues. CDR3 residues: CACGNTEAFF. In DNA, the CDR3 is TGTGCCTGTGGGAACACTGAAGCTTTCTTT.

This clone is medium-sized (0.01 to 0.1%) by share. The chain couples TRBV28 to TRBJ2-7; 9 bases match TRBD2. CDR1 MDHEN and CDR2 SYDVKM come from the germline V gene. The CDR3 is 16 amino acids. Unmatched junction bases numbered 11, after V lost 6 bases and J lost 2 bases. CDR3 in DNA: TGTGCCAGCAGAGGCTCTAGCGGGAACTACGCCTACGAGCAGTACTTC. It specifies CASRGSSGNYAYEQYF.

This rearrangement joins TRBV28 to TRBJ1-5; the D gene is possibly TRBD1 (6 bases). Germline lookup yields CDR1 MDHEN and CDR2 SYDVKM. The CDR3 runs to 15 residues. V dropped 8 bases and J dropped 6 bases, with 20 bases sitting between them. The CDR3 reads CASRPEGHRSQPQHF. For the CDR3, the DNA is TGTGCCAGCCGACCCGAGGGACACCGAAGTCAGCCCCAGCATTTT.

V and J are TRBV28 and TRBJ2-1, with D unresolved. The CDR3 is 12 residues long. Trimming cost V 5 bases and J 13 bases, with 15 bases left between them. The germline V gene has CDR1 MDHEN and CDR2 SYDVKM. DNA of the CDR3: TGTGCCAGCAGTCCTAGGATCAAAGACCAGTTCTTC. Translated: CASSPRIKDQFF.

The chain recombines TRBV29-1 with TRBJ2-1; D is perhaps TRBD2 (5 bases). The V and J ends lost 1 base and 6 bases respectively, with 25 bases between them. CDR3 length equals 18 residues. CDR1 SQVTM and CDR2 ANQGSEA come from the germline V gene. The CDR3 DNA follows: TGCAGCGTTGAAGCGTTCCCACAACTAGGGAGTCACCCCAATGAGCAGTTCTTC. Protein: CSVEAFPQLGSHPNEQFF.

In its sample, this clone was seen a few times. V is TRBV5-4 and J is TRBJ1-1, with 7 bases aligning to TRBD1. The V gene end was trimmed by 3 bases and the J gene end by 1 base; junction bases not matched to a gene: 3. Germline CDR1 is SGHNT and CDR2 is YYREEE (reference sequence). This CDR3 has 14 residues. The CDR3 loop is CASSSRQGNTEAFF. CDR3 DNA: TGTGCCAGCAGCTCCAGACAGGGGAACACTGAAGCTTTCTTT.

This chain uses TRBV11-2 with TRBJ2-3; D gene uncertain. Looked up from germline, CDR1 is SGHAT and CDR2 is FQNNGV. The CDR3 is made up of 16 amino acids. Trimming pared 3 bases from V and 5 bases from J, leaving 18 bases between. The chain's CDR3 is CASSFLGTRMGDTQYF. Written as DNA, the CDR3 is TGTGCCAGCAGCTTTCTGGGAACTCGCATGGGAGATACGCAGTATTTT.

By share of the sample, this clone is large. The V gene is TRBV25-1, the J gene TRBJ1-1; 7 bases fit TRBD1. V was clipped by 6 bases and J by 5 bases; unmatched bases: 3. Looked up from germline, CDR1 is MGHDK and CDR2 is SYGVNS. The CDR3 extends over 12 amino acids. This chain's CDR3 is CASRQGLTEAFF. For the CDR3, the DNA is TGTGCCAGCAGACAGGGGCTGACTGAAGCTTTCTTT.

This chain joins TRBV2 and TRBJ2-7, with D perhaps being TRBD1 or TRBD2 (5 bases each). The CDR3 is 13 amino acids. Trimming took off 7 bases at V and 1 base at J, with 11 bases between the two ends. Germline V lookup: CDR1 SNHLY, CDR2 FYNNEI. CDR3 sequence: CASMGPVSYEQYF. The CDR3 DNA reads TGTGCCAGCATGGGACCGGTATCCTACGAGCAGTACTTC.

The chain joins TRBV5-1 to TRBJ2-5; D may match TRBD1 or TRBD2 (5 bases each). The CDR3 is 16 amino acids. Per germline, CDR1 SGHRS and CDR2 YFSETQ. V was trimmed by 4 bases and J by 2 bases, leaving 18 bases between them. CDR3 in DNA: TGCGCCAGCAGCCTGGACCCGGGACCCCTACAAGAGACCCAGTACTTC. As protein: CASSLDPGPLQETQYF.

This clone has more than one count but fewer than ten. CDR3 sequence: CASSSTPTGNTIYF. The CDR3 nucleotides are TGTGCCAGCAGTTCTACACCGACTGGAAACACCATATATTTT. The V gene is TRBV6-6, the J gene TRBJ1-3; D gene unclear. CDR1 MNHNY and CDR2 SVGAGI come from the germline V gene (reference sequence). The ends were cut back, 4 bases at V and 2 bases at J, with 9 bases in the middle. This CDR3 has 14 amino acids.

The rearrangement joins TRBV4-3 to TRBJ2-2; D may be TRBD2 (5 bases). In germline, CDR1 is LGHNA, CDR2 YSLEER. The V end lost 0 bases, the J end lost 0 bases, and 8 bases lay between the germline ends. The CDR3 extends over 16 amino acids. The CDR3 region has the DNA TGCGCCAGCAGCCAAGAAGAGGGTACGAACACCGGGGAGCTGTTTTTT. It translates to CASSQEEGTNTGELFF.

The rearrangement links TRBV5-1 to TRBJ2-7, with 7 bases aligning to TRBD1. CDR1 and CDR2 from the germline V gene are SGHRS and YFSETQ. J was trimmed by 7 bases and V by 2 bases; bases with no gene match: 6. The CDR3 has 13 residues. The CDR3, as DNA: TGCGCCAGCAGCTTTATATCGACAGGGGAGCAGTACTTC. Amino acid sequence: CASSFISTGEQYF.

The rearrangement joins TRBV5-1 to TRBJ2-2, with D possibly matching TRBD1 (6 bases). V lost 3 bases, J lost 2 bases, and 23 bases lay in between. The CDR3 runs to 19 residues. CDR1 is SGHRS and CDR2 is YFSETQ in the germline V gene. CDR3 loop: CASSSGQFGPQSNTGELFF. The CDR3 nucleotides read TGCGCCAGCAGCTCCGGACAGTTTGGTCCCCAATCCAACACCGGGGAGCTGTTTTTT.

DNA of the CDR3: TGTGCCACCAGCTTAGGGGACGGTAGCAATCAGCCCCAGCATTTT. Amino acid sequence: CATSLGDGSNQPQHF. The chain joins TRBV15 to TRBJ1-5, with D possibly TRBD1 on 5 matching bases. Trimming removed 5 bases from V and 0 bases from J, with 11 bases in between. The CDR3 totals 15 residues. The germline V gene has CDR1 LNHNV and CDR2 YYDKDF (reference sequence).

This clone was counted only a few times. The J gene is TRBJ2-1, the V gene TRBV2; D remains ambiguous. The V gene lost 11 bases and the J gene lost 4 bases, with 18 bases spanning the gap. The CDR3 spans 14 residues. Germline V gives CDR1 SNHLY, CDR2 FYNNEI. The CDR3 DNA reads as TGTGCCGGAAAAGCAGTCCCCCAGTACAATGAGCAGTTCTTC. It is translated as CAGKAVPQYNEQFF.

The chain's CDR3 is CASSLVAYEQYF. CDR3 DNA sequence: TGTGCCAGCAGCTTGGTTGCCTACGAGCAGTACTTC. The genes are TRBV7-8 and TRBJ2-7, with unresolved D. Per the germline V gene, CDR1 is SGHVS and CDR2 is FQNEAQ. This CDR3 has 12 amino acids. Between the trimmed V and J ends, which lost 3 bases and 2 bases, there was a span of 5 bases.

V usage is TRBV30 and J usage is TRBJ2-7; maybe TRBD1 (6 bases). The CDR3 loop spans 14 amino acids. Trimming pared 0 bases from V and 9 bases from J, leaving 18 bases between. Germline V gene sequence: CDR1 GTSNPN, CDR2 SVGIG (reference sequence). In DNA, the CDR3 is TGTGCCTGGAGTGTATGGGGCAGGGGAACAGGGCAGTACTTC. The encoded protein is CAWSVWGRGTGQYF. Using reference TRBV30 and TRBJ2-7 for the parts outside the CDR3, the full variable domain is SQTIHQWPATLVQPVGSPLSLECTVEGTSNPNLYWYRQAAGRGLQLLFYSVGIGQISSEVPQNLSASRPQDRQFILSSKKLLLSDSGFYLCAWSVWGRGTGQYFGPGTRLTVT.

The V call is TRBV6-5, the J call TRBJ1-1; D is possibly TRBD1 (5 bases). This CDR3 has 16 amino acids. Trimming cost V 2 bases and J 1 base, with 14 bases left between them. Germline assignment: CDR1 MNHEY and CDR2 SVGAGI. The CDR3 spells CASSYVIGGRNTEAFF. CDR3 bases: TGTGCCAGCAGTTACGTGATTGGGGGTCGGAACACTGAAGCTTTCTTT.

This chain joins TRBV27 and TRBJ2-3; D is undetermined. The V gene lost 2 bases and the J gene lost 2 bases, with 8 bases spanning the gap. The CDR3 has 14 amino acids. Germline V gene data show CDR1 as MNHEY and CDR2 as SMNVEV (reference sequence). Written as DNA, the CDR3 is TGTGCCAGCAGTTTACGGTGGCACACAGATACGCAGTATTTT. As protein: CASSLRWHTDTQYF.